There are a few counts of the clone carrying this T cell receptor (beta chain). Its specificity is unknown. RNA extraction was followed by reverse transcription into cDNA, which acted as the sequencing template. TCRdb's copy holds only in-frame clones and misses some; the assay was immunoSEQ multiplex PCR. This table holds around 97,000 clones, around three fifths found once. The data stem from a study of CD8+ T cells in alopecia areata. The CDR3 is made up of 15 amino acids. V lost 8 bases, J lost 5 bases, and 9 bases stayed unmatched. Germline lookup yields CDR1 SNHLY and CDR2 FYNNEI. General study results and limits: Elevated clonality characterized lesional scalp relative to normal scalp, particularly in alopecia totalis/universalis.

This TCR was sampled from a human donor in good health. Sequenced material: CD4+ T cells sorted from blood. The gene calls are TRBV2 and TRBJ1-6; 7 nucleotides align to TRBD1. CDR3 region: CASGGRDSHNSPLHF. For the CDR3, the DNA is TGTGCCAGCGGGGGGAGGGACAGTCATAATTCACCCCTCCACTTT.